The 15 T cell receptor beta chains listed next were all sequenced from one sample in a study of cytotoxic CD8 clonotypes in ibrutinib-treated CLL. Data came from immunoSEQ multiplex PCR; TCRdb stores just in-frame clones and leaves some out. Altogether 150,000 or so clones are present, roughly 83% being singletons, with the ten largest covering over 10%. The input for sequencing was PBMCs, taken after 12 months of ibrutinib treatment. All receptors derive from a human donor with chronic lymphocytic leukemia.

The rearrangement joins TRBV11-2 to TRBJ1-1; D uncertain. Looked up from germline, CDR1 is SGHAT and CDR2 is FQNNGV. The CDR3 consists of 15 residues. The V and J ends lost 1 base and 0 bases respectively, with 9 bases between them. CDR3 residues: CASSLAGNLNTEAFF. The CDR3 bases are TGTGCCAGCAGCTTAGCGGGCAACTTGAACACTGAAGCTTTCTTT.

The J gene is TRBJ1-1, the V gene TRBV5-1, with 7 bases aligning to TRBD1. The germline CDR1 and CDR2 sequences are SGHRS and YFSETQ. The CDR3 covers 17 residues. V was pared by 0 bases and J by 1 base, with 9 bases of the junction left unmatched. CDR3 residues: CASSLGIGRDRNTEAFF. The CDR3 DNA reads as TGCGCCAGCAGCTTGGGGATTGGGAGGGACAGGAACACTGAAGCTTTCTTT. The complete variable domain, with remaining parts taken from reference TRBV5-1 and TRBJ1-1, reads KAGVTQTPRYLIKTRGQQVTLSCSPISGHRSVSWYQQTPGQGLQFLFEYFSETQRNKGNFPGRFSGRQFSNSRSEMNVSTLELGDSALYLCASSLGIGRDRNTEAFFGQGTRLTVV.

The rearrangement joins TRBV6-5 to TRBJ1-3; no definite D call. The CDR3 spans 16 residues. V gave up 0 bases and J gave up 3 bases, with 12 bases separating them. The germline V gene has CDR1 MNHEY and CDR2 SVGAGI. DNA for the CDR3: TGTGCCAGCAGTTACTCGGTAGTAGAATTTGGAAACACCATATATTTT. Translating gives CASSYSVVEFGNTIYF.

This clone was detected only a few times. The CDR3 reads CASSLAVRTGELFF. As DNA, the CDR3 is TGTGCCAGCAGCTTAGCGGTTCGAACCGGGGAGCTGTTTTTT. This chain uses TRBV7-8 with TRBJ2-2; no definite D call. The CDR3 has 14 amino acids. Germline V CDR1 and CDR2: SGHVS, FQNEAQ. The V end was cut by 0 bases, the J end by 5 bases, with 7 bases between.

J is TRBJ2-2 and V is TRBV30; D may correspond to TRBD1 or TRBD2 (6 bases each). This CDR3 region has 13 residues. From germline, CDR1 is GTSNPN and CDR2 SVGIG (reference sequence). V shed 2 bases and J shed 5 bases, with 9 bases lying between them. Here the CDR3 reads CAWSWGATGELFF. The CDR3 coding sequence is TGTGCCTGGAGTTGGGGGGCGACCGGGGAGCTGTTTTTT.

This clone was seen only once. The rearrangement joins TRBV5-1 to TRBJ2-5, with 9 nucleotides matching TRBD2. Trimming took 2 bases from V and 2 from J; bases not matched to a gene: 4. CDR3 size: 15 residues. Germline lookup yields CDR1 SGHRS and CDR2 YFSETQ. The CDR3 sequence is CASSFLAGRQETQYF. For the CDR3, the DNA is TGCGCCAGCAGCTTTCTAGCGGGAAGACAAGAGACCCAGTACTTC.

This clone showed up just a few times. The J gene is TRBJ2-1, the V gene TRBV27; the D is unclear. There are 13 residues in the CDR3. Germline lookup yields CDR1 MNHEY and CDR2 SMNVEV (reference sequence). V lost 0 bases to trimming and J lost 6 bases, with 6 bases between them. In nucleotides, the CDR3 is TGTGCCAGCAGTTTATCGCCGGGCAATGAGCAGTTCTTC. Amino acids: CASSLSPGNEQFF.

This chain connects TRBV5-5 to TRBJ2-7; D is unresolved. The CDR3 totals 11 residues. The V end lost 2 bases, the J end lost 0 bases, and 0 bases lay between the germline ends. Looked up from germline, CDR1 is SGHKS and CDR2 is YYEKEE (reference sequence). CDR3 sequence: CASSFSYEQYF. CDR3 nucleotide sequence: TGTGCCAGCAGCTTCTCCTACGAGCAGTACTTC.

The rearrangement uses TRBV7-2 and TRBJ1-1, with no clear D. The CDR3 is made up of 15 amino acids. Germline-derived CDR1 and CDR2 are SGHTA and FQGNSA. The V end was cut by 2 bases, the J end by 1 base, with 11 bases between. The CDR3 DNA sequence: TGTGCCAGCAGCTTATGGCGAAGAGAGAACACTGAAGCTTTCTTT. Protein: CASSLWRRENTEAFF.

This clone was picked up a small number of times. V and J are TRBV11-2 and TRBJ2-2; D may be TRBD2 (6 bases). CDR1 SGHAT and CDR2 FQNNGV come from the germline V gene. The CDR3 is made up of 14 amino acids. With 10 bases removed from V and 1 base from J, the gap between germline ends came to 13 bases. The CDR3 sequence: CATRRGRNTGELFF. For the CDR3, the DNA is TGTGCCACAAGACGGGGGAGGAACACCGGGGAGCTGTTTTTT.

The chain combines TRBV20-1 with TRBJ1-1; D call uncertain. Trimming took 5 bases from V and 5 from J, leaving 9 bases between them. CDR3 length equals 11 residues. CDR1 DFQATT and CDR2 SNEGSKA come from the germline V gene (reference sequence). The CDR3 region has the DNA TGCAGTGCTCATAAGCAGACTGAAGCTTTCTTT. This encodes CSAHKQTEAFF.

CDR3 DNA: TGTGCCAGCAGTTTACGTTGGGAGAACAATGAGCAGTTCTTC. Its protein product is CASSLRWENNEQFF. This sequence joins TRBV28 and TRBJ2-1; possible D gene TRBD2, 5 bases. Trimming removed 2 bases from V and 5 bases from J, with 10 bases in between. The CDR3 loop spans 14 amino acids. Germline CDR1 MDHEN, CDR2 SYDVKM.

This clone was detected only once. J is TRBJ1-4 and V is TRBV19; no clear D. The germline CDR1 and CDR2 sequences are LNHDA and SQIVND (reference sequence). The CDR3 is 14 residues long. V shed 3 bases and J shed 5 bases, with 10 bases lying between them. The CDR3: CASSISFGNEKLFF. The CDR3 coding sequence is TGTGCCAGTAGTATTAGTTTCGGAAATGAAAAACTGTTTTTT. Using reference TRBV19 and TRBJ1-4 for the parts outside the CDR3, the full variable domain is DGGITQSPKYLFRKEGQNVTLSCEQNLNHDAMYWYRQDPGQGLRLIYYSQIVNDFQKGDIAEGYSVSREKKESFPLTVTSAQKNPTAFYLCASSISFGNEKLFFGSGTQLSVL.

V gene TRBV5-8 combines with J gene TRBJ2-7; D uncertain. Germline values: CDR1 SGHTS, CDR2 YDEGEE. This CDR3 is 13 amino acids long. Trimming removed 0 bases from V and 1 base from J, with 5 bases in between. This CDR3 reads CASSLAPSYEQYF. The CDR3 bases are TGTGCCAGCAGCTTGGCCCCATCCTACGAGCAGTACTTC.

CDR3 nucleotide sequence: TGTGCCAGCAGTTTATGGGGCAATAGCAATCAGCCCCAGCATTTT. It is translated as CASSLWGNSNQPQHF. The chain combines TRBV4-2 with TRBJ1-5, with a possible D match to TRBD1 (5 bases). This CDR3 comprises 15 residues. In germline, CDR1 is LGHNA, CDR2 YNFKEQ. The V and J ends lost 6 bases and 0 bases respectively, with 12 bases between them.